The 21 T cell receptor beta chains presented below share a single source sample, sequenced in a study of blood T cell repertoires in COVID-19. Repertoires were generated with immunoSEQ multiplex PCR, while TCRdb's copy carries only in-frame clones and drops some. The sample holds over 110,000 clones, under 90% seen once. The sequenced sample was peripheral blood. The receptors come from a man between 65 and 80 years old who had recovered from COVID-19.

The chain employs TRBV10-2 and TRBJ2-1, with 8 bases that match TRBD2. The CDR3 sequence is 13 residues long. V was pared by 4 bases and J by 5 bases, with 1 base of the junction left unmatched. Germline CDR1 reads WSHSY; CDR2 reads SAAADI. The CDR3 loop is CASSGTSNNEQFF. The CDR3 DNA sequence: TGCGCCAGCAGTGGGACTAGCAACAATGAGCAGTTCTTC.

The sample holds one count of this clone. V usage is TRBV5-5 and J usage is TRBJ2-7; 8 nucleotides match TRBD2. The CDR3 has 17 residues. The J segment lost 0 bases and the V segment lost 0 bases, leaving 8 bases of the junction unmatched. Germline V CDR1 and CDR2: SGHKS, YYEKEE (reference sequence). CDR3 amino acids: CASSLGVSGGSSYEQYF. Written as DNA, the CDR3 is TGTGCCAGCAGCTTGGGGGTAAGCGGGGGAAGCTCCTACGAGCAGTACTTC.

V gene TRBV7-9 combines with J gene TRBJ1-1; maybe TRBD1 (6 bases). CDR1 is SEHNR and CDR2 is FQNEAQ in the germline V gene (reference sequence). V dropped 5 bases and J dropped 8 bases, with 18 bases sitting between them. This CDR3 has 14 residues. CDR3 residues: CASSPPPGAAEAFF. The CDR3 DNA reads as TGTGCCAGCAGCCCCCCGCCAGGGGCCGCCGAAGCTTTCTTT.

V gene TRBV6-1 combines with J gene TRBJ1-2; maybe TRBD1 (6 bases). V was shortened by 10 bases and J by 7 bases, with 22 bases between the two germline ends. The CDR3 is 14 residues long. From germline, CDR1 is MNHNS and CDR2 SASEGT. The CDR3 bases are TGTGCCACCCTACCTCCTGGACAGCAGGGTGGCTACACCTTC. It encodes CATLPPGQQGGYTF.

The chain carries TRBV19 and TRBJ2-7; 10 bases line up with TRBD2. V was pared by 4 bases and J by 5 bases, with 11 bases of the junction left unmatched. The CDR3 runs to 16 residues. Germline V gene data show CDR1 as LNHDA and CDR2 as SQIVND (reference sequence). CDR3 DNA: TGTGCCAGTAGTACCTCTAGCGGGAGAGGTCGGGACGAGCAGTACTTC. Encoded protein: CASSTSSGRGRDEQYF.

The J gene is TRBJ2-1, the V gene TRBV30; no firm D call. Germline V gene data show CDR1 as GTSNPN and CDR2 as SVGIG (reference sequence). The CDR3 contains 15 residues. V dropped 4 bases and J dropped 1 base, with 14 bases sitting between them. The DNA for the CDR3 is TGTGCCTGGAACTCCATAGAAAAGTCCTACAATGAGCAGTTCTTC. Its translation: CAWNSIEKSYNEQFF.

CDR3 loop: CASSPTPGGNEKLFF. The CDR3 DNA reads TGTGCCAGCAGCCCGACCCCGGGGGGGAATGAAAAACTGTTTTTT. The chain has TRBV7-6 and TRBJ1-4; D is perhaps TRBD1 (5 bases). CDR3 length equals 15 residues. CDR1 is SGHVS and CDR2 is FNYEAQ in the germline V gene. V was pared by 5 bases and J by 5 bases, with 15 bases between.

CDR3 coding DNA: TGTGCCAGCAGCCAAGACCCTAGCGGGAGAATCTCCTACGAGCAGTACTTC. This encodes CASSQDPSGRISYEQYF. V usage is TRBV3-1 (or the pseudogene TRBV3-2) and J usage is TRBJ2-7; 10 nucleotides align to TRBD2. Germline assignment: CDR1 LGHDT and CDR2 YNNKEL (reference sequence). Trimming took 0 bases from V and 0 from J; bases not matched to a gene: 5. The CDR3 is made up of 17 amino acids.

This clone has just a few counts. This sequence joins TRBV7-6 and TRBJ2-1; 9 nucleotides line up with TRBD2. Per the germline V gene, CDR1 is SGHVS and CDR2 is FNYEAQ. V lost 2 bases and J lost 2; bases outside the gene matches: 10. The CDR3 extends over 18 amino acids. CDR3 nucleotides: TGTGCCAGCAGCTTATATTCTAGCGGGAAGGTCGCCTACAATGAGCAGTTCTTC. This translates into CASSLYSSGKVAYNEQFF.

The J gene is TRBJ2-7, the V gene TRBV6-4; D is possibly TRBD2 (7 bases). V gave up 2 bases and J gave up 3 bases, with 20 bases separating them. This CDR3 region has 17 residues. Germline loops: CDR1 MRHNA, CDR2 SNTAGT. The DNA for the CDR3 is TGTGCCAGCAGTGACCACCGACTAGCTCAAGGGGGCTACGAGCAGTACTTC. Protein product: CASSDHRLAQGGYEQYF.

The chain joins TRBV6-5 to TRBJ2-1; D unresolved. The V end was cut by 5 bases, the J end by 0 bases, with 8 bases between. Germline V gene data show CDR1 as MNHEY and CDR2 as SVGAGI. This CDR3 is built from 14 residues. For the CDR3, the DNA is TGTGCCAGCAGTCCCCCGGGCTCCTACAATGAGCAGTTCTTC. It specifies CASSPPGSYNEQFF.

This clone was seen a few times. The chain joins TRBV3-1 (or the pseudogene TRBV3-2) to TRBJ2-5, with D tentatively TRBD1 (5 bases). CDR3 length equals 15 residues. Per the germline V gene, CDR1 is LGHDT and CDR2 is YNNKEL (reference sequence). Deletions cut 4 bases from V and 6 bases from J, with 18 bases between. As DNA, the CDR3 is TGTGCCAGCAGCCCTTCGAGCCAGGGCTACCAGACCCAGTACTTC. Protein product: CASSPSSQGYQTQYF.

CDR3 nucleotide sequence: TGTGCCAGCAGCTTAGCGGCGGGGGGAGGGGATACGCAGTATTTT. Amino acids: CASSLAAGGGDTQYF. V gene TRBV7-2 combines with J gene TRBJ2-3, with 8 bases aligning to TRBD2. This CDR3 region has 15 residues. V lost 0 bases to trimming and J lost 6 bases; unmatched junction nucleotides: 5. Germline V gene sequence: CDR1 SGHTA, CDR2 FQGNSA.

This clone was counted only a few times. Written as DNA, the CDR3 is TGTGCCAGCAGCTTAGCGGAGGGGACCGGGTATGAGCAGTTCTTC. Its protein product is CASSLAEGTGYEQFF. The V call is TRBV7-7, the J call TRBJ2-1; possibly TRBD2 for D (6 bases). Germline V gives CDR1 SSHAT, CDR2 FNYEAQ (reference sequence). Trimming took off 0 bases at V and 8 bases at J, with 14 bases between the two ends. There are 15 residues in the CDR3.

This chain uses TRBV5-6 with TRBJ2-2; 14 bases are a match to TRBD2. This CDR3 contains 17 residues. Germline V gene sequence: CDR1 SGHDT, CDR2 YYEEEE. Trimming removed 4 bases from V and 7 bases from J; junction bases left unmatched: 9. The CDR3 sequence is CASSPRRGLAGVGELFF. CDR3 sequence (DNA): TGTGCCAGCAGCCCACGTCGGGGACTAGCGGGAGTCGGGGAGCTGTTTTTT.

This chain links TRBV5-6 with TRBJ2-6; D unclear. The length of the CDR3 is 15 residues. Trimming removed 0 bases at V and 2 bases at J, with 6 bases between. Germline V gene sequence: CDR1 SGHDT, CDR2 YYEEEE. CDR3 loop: CASSLERAGANVLTF. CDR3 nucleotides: TGTGCCAGCAGCTTGGAAAGAGCTGGGGCCAACGTCCTGACTTTC.

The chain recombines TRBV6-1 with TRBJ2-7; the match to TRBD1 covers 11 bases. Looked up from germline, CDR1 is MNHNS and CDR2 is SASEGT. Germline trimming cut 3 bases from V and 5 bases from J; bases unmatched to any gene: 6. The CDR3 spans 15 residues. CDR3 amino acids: CASSDWDRGEDEQYF. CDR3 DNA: TGTGCCAGCAGTGATTGGGACAGGGGGGAGGACGAGCAGTACTTC.

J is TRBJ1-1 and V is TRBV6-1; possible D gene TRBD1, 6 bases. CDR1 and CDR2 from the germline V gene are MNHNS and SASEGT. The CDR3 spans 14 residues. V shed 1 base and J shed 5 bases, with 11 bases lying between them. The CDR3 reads CASSEGGGDTEAFF. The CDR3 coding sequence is TGTGCCAGCAGTGAAGGAGGGGGGGATACTGAAGCTTTCTTT.

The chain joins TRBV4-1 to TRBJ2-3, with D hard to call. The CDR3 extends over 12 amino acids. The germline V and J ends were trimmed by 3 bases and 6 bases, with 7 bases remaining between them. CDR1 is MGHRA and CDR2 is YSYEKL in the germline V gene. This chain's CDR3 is CASSHSRDTQYF. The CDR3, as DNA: TGCGCCAGCAGCCACTCTCGGGATACGCAGTATTTT.

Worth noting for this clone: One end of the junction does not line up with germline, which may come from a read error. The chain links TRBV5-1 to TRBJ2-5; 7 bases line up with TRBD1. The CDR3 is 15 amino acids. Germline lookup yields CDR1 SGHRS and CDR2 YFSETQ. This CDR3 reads CASSLWGQSQETQYF. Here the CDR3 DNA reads TGTGCCAGCAGCTTGTGGGGACAGTCTCAAGAGACCCAGTACTTC.

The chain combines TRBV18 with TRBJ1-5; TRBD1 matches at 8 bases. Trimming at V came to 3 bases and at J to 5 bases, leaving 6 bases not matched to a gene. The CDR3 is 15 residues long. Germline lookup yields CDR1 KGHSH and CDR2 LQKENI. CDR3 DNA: TGTGCCAGCTCACCCTCTACAGGGGGGGATCAGCCCCAGCATTTT. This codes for CASSPSTGGDQPQHF.